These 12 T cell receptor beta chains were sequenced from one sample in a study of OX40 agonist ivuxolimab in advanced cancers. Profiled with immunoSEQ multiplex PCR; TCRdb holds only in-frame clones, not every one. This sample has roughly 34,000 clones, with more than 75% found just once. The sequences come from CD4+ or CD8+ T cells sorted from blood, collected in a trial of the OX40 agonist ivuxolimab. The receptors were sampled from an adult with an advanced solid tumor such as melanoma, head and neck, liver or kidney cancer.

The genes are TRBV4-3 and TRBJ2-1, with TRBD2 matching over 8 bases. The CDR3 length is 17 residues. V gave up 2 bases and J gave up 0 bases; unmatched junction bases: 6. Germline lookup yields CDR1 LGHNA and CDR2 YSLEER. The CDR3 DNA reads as TGCGCCAGCAGCCAACTAACCGGGACTAGCTCCTACAATGAGCAGTTCTTC. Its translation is CASSQLTGTSSYNEQFF.

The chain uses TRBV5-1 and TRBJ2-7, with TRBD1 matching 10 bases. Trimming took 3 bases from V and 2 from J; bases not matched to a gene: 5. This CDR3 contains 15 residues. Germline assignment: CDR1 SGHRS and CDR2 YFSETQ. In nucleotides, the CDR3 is TGCGCCAGCAGCTATGACAGGGGGCGTGCCTACGAGCAGTACTTC. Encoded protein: CASSYDRGRAYEQYF. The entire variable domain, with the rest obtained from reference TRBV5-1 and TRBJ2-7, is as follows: KAGVTQTPRYLIKTRGQQVTLSCSPISGHRSVSWYQQTPGQGLQFLFEYFSETQRNKGNFPGRFSGRQFSNSRSEMNVSTLELGDSALYLCASSYDRGRAYEQYFGPGTRLTVT.

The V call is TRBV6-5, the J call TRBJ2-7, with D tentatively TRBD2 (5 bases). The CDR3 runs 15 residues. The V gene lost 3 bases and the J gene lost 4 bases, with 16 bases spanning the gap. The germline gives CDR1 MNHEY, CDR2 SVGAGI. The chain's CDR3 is CASSYGSGVLYEQYF. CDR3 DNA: TGTGCCAGCAGTTATGGTTCCGGGGTCTTATACGAGCAGTACTTC.

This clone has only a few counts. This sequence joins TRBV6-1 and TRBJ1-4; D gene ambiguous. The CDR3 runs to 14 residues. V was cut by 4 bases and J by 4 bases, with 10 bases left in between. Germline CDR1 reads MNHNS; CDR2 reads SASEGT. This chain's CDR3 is CASSVWPVNEKLFF. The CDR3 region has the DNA TGTGCCAGCAGTGTTTGGCCGGTTAATGAAAAACTGTTTTTT.

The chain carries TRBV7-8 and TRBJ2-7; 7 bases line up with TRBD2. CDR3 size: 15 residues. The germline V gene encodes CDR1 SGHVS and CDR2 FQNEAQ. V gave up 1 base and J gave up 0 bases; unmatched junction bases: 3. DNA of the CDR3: TGTGCCAGCAGCTTAGTTTCTAGCGGCTCCTACGAGCAGTACTTC. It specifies CASSLVSSGSYEQYF.

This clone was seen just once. CDR3 amino acids: CASSLLASSFYEQYF. Written as DNA, the CDR3 is TGTGCCAGCAGTTTATTGGCCAGCTCCTTCTACGAGCAGTACTTC. The chain is built from TRBV27 and TRBJ2-7; D ambiguous. The germline gives CDR1 MNHEY, CDR2 SMNVEV (reference sequence). The CDR3 sequence is 15 residues long. V was trimmed by 1 base and J by 3 bases, leaving 13 bases between them.

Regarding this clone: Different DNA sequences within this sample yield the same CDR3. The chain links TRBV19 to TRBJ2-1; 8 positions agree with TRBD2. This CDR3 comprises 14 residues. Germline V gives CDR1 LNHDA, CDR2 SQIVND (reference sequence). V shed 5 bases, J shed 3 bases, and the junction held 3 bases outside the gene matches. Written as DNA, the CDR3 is TGTGCCAGTAGTCCGGGGGGGGACTACAATGAGCAGTTCTTC. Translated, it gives CASSPGGDYNEQFF.

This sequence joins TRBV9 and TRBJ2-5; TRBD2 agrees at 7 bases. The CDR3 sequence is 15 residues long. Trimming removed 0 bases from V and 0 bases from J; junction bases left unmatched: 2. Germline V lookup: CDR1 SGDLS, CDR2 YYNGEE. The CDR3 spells CASSVEGGNQETQYF. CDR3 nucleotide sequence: TGTGCCAGCAGCGTAGAGGGAGGGAACCAAGAGACCCAGTACTTC.

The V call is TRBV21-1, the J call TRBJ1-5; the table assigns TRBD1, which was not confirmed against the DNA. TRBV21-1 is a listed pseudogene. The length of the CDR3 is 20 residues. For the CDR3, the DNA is TGTGCCAGCAGCAAACGTCGACCGACAAAACCCCTACCTAGCAATCAGCCCCAGCATTTT. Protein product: CASSKRRPTKPLPSNQPQHF.

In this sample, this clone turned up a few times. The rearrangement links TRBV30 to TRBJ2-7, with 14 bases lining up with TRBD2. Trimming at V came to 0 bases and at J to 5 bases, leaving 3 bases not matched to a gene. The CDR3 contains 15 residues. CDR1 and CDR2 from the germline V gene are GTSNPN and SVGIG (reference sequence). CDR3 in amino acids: CAWSVGLAGANEQYF. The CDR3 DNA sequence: TGTGCCTGGAGTGTGGGACTAGCGGGAGCCAACGAGCAGTACTTC.

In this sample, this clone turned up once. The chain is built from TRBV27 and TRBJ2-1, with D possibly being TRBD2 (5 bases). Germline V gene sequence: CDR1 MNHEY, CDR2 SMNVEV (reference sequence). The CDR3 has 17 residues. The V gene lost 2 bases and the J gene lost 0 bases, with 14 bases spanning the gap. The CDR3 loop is CASSLIVAPSSYNEQFF. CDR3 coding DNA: TGTGCCAGCAGTTTAATAGTAGCGCCGAGCTCCTACAATGAGCAGTTCTTC.

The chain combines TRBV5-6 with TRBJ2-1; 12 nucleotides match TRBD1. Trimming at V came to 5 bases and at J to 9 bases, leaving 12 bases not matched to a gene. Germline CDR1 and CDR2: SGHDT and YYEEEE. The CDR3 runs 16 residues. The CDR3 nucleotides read TGTGCCAGCAGTCTAAGACCGGGACAGGGGGCCGGTGAGCAGTTCTTC. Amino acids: CASSLRPGQGAGEQFF.